The source of this TCR beta chain is a study of cytomegalovirus exposure and HLA in healthy donors. The PCR was carried out with 60 Vbeta primers and 13 Jbeta primers. Assay used: immunoSEQ multiplex PCR; TCRdb lists only in-frame clones, some missing. In the table there are 140,000 to 150,000 clones, about two thirds of which are singletons. The CDR3 has 12 amino acids. The V gene lost 8 bases and the J gene lost 5 bases, with 10 bases spanning the gap. Germline V gives CDR1 ENHRY, CDR2 SYGVKD. There are a few counts of this clone. The TCR sequence derives from a man aged 55 to 70 in good health and CMV-seronegative. J is TRBJ2-1 and V is TRBV10-3; a weak D match, TRBD2 (5 bases). Sequencing was carried out using PBMCs. CDR3 DNA sequence: TGTGCCATCGAGAGGGAGAACAATGAGCAGTTCTTC. Translating gives CAIERENNEQFF.